This TCR beta chain was documented in a study of blood T cell repertoires in COVID-19. The wider study: PBMCs, B-cell-depleted T cells, or T cells were the source of the cDNA or gDNA that made up the material.

Data came from immunoSEQ multiplex PCR; TCRdb stores just in-frame clones and leaves some out. This table has just over 90,000 clones, 85% to 90% appearing once. Per the germline V gene, CDR1 is SGHKS and CDR2 is YYEKEE (reference sequence). Deletions cut 0 bases from V and 4 bases from J, with 8 bases between. The CDR3 sequence is 14 residues long. The sample consisted of peripheral blood. This clonotype originated in a human donor with active COVID-19. The donor label of this sample is uncertain. The V gene is TRBV5-5, the J gene TRBJ1-3; D is perhaps TRBD1 (6 bases). The CDR3 sequence is CASSLDRAGNTIYF. The CDR3 nucleotides read TGTGCCAGCAGCTTGGACAGGGCCGGAAACACCATATATTTT.